This T cell receptor beta chain was captured in a study of T cell clones after liver transplantation. Study at large: Post-transplant blood was tracked for graft-donor-reactive T cell clones identified in a pre-transplant mixed lymphocyte reaction. Tolerant meant at least one year fully off immunosuppression without liver enzymes above twice normal. Whole-study findings and limits: The donor-reactive repertoire was only partly measurable in two subjects, lacking donor cells.

To note about this clone: Its antigen is not known.

The table came from immunoSEQ multiplex PCR; TCRdb's copy has only in-frame clones and leaves some out. The top ten clones hold 2.8% of a sample with 70,000 to 95,000 clones, 75% to 90% of them seen once. CDR1 and CDR2 from the germline V gene are SGHVS and FQNEAQ. The CDR3 runs 13 residues. V lost 3 bases to trimming and J lost 1 base, with 6 bases between them. The TCR sequence derives from a human patient who received a liver transplant. Some T cells may be the graft donor's. Material: CD4+ T cells from blood, obtained at the 22-month timepoint. The gene calls are TRBV7-8 and TRBJ1-2; D call uncertain. The chain's CDR3 is CASSFSHNYGYTF. DNA of the CDR3: TGTGCCAGCAGCTTCTCCCATAACTATGGCTACACCTTC. The whole variable domain, remainder taken from reference TRBV7-8 and TRBJ1-2, is GAGVSQSPRYKVAKRGQDVALRCDPISGHVSLFWYQQALGQGPEFLTYFQNEAQLDKSGLPSDRFFAERPEGSVSTLKIQRTQQEDSAVYLCASSFSHNYGYTFGSGTRLTVV.